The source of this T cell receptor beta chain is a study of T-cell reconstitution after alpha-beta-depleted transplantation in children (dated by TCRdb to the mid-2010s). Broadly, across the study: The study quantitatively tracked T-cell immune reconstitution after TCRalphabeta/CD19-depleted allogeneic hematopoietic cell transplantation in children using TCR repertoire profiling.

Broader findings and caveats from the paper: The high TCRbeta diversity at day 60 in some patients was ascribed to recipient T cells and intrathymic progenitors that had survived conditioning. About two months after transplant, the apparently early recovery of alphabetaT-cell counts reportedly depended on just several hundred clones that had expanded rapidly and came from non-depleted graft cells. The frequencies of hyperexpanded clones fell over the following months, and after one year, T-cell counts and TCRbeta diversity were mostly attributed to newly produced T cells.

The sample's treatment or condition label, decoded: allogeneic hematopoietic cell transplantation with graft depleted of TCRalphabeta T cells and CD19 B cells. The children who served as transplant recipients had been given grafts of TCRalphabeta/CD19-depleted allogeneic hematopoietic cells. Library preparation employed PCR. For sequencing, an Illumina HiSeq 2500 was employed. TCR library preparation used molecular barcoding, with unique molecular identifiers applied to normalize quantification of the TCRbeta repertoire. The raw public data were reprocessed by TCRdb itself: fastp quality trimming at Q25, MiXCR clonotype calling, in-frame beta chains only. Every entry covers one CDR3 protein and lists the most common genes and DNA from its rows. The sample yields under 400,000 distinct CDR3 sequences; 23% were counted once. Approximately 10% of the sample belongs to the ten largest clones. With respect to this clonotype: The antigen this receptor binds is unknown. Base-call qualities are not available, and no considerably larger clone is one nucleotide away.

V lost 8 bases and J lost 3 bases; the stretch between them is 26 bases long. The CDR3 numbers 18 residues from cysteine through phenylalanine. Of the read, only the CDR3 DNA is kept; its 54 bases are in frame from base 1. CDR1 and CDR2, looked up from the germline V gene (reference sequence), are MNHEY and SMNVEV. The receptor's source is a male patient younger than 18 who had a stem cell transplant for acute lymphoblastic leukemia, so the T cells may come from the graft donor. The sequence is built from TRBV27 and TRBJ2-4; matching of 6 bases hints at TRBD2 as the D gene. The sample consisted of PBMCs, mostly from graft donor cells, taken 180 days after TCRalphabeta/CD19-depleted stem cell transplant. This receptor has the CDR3 CASGPRPTLGGVKNIQYF. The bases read TGTGCCAGCGGGCCCAGGCCCACCTTGGGCGGGGTCAAAAACATTCAGTACTTC.